These T cell receptor beta chains were read from a single sample in a study of a mutant IDH1 vaccine in newly diagnosed glioma. Libraries were prepared by immunoSEQ multiplex PCR; TCRdb keeps only in-frame clonotypes and omits some of them. The sample carries about 42,000 clones, 65% to 90% recorded once. No antigen has been identified for these receptors. The starting material was PBMCs, obtained from a glioma patient whose treatment included an IDH1 peptide vaccine. The receptor set was obtained from a woman aged 45-65 years with glioma. Each CDR3 is given with its conserved first and last residue. The order of the fields is V gene, clone size, J gene, D gene, CDR3 protein, CDR3 DNA. The D gene is left open where the match is weak. Only part of the rows carry a size: once, few, many, or a class if the clone is expanded.

v_gene: TRBV9; abundance: -; j_gene: TRBJ2-7; d_gene: -; CDR3aa: CASSPDWTSYEQYF; CDR3nt: TGTGCCAGCAGCCCGGACTGGACCTCCTACGAGCAGTACTTC
v_gene: TRBV19; abundance: -; j_gene: TRBJ1-2; d_gene: -; CDR3aa: CASSIPLGLTTGYTF; CDR3nt: TGTGCCAGTAGTATCCCCCTCGGGCTCACCACGGGCTACACCTTC
v_gene: TRBV7-2; abundance: -; j_gene: TRBJ1-2; d_gene: -; CDR3aa: CASSQTGNYGYTF; CDR3nt: TGTGCCAGCAGCCAGACAGGAAACTATGGCTACACCTTC
v_gene: TRBV6-5; abundance: -; j_gene: TRBJ2-1; d_gene: -; CDR3aa: CASRADNEQFF; CDR3nt: TGTGCCAGCAGGGCGGACAATGAGCAGTTCTTC
v_gene: TRBV5-1; abundance: -; j_gene: TRBJ2-2; d_gene: -; CDR3aa: CASSLVAGELFF; CDR3nt: TGCGCCAGCAGCTTGGTGGCCGGGGAGCTGTTTTTT
v_gene: TRBV10-1; abundance: few; j_gene: TRBJ1-1; d_gene: -; CDR3aa: CASSLQGNTEAFF; CDR3nt: TGCGCCAGCAGTCTACAGGGGAACACTGAAGCTTTCTTT
v_gene: TRBV6-1; abundance: -; j_gene: TRBJ1-5; d_gene: -; CDR3aa: CASSGRRQRDEPQHF; CDR3nt: TGTGCCAGCAGTGGCCGTCGACAGAGAGATGAGCCCCAGCATTTT
v_gene: TRBV7-2; abundance: once; j_gene: TRBJ2-4; d_gene: -; CDR3aa: CASSLAPSSAKNIQYF; CDR3nt: TGTGCCAGCAGCTTAGCTCCTAGCTCGGCCAAAAACATTCAGTACTTC
v_gene: TRBV7-9; abundance: -; j_gene: TRBJ1-2; d_gene: -; CDR3aa: CASSQKGTFPGYTF; CDR3nt: TGTGCCAGCAGCCAAAAAGGGACCTTCCCAGGCTACACCTTC
v_gene: TRBV5-6; abundance: -; j_gene: TRBJ1-2; d_gene: -; CDR3aa: CASSFGTRLGGYTF; CDR3nt: TGTGCCAGCAGCTTTGGGACACGGTTGGGAGGCTACACCTTC
v_gene: TRBV2; abundance: -; j_gene: TRBJ1-2; d_gene: -; CDR3aa: CASDLGPEGYTF; CDR3nt: TGTGCCAGTGATTTGGGGCCGGAAGGCTACACCTTC
v_gene: TRBV2; abundance: -; j_gene: TRBJ1-3; d_gene: -; CDR3aa: CASMESASGNTIYF; CDR3nt: TGTGCCAGCATGGAATCAGCCTCTGGAAACACCATATATTTT
v_gene: TRBV15; abundance: -; j_gene: TRBJ1-5; d_gene: -; CDR3aa: CATSRDEQPQHF; CDR3nt: TGTGCCACCAGCAGAGATGAACAGCCCCAGCATTTT
v_gene: TRBV27; abundance: -; j_gene: TRBJ1-2; d_gene: TRBD1; CDR3aa: CASMDRGLNGYTF; CDR3nt: TGTGCCAGCATGGACAGGGGGCTGAATGGCTACACCTTC
v_gene: TRBV5-1; abundance: -; j_gene: TRBJ2-5; d_gene: -; CDR3aa: CASSIQGQETQYF; CDR3nt: TGCGCCAGCAGCATACAGGGACAAGAGACCCAGTACTTC
v_gene: TRBV6-5; abundance: -; j_gene: TRBJ1-5; d_gene: -; CDR3aa: CASSYSQSNQPQHF; CDR3nt: TGTGCCAGCAGTTACTCGCAGTCCAATCAGCCCCAGCATTTT
v_gene: TRBV7-2; abundance: -; j_gene: TRBJ2-7; d_gene: TRBD2; CDR3aa: CASSLATSGPRRQYF; CDR3nt: TGTGCCAGCAGCTTAGCGACTAGCGGGCCACGACGGCAGTACTTC
v_gene: TRBV2; abundance: -; j_gene: TRBJ1-2; d_gene: -; CDR3aa: CASSTKPGTRKRDGYTF; CDR3nt: TGTGCCAGCAGTACTAAACCCGGGACCCGGAAGAGAGATGGCTACACCTTC
v_gene: TRBV28; abundance: few; j_gene: TRBJ2-7; d_gene: TRBD1; CDR3aa: CASRPWDRGLSYEQYF; CDR3nt: TGTGCCAGCAGACCTTGGGACAGGGGGCTTTCCTACGAGCAGTACTTC
v_gene: TRBV5-1; abundance: -; j_gene: TRBJ2-4; d_gene: -; CDR3aa: CASSRAVGTKNIQYF; CDR3nt: TGCGCCAGCAGCCGGGCTGTGGGTACCAAAAACATTCAGTACTTC
v_gene: TRBV6-1; abundance: -; j_gene: TRBJ2-1; d_gene: -; CDR3aa: CAGGAVRNEQFF; CDR3nt: TGTGCCGGAGGGGCGGTACGCAATGAGCAGTTCTTC
v_gene: TRBV9; abundance: -; j_gene: TRBJ2-1; d_gene: -; CDR3aa: CASSALGSLQRNEQFF; CDR3nt: TGTGCCAGCAGCGCTCTCGGGAGTCTCCAACGCAATGAGCAGTTCTTC
v_gene: TRBV5-1; abundance: once; j_gene: TRBJ1-4; d_gene: TRBD1; CDR3aa: CASSPGTGIEKLFF; CDR3nt: TGCGCCAGCAGCCCCGGGACAGGGATCGAAAAACTGTTTTTT
v_gene: TRBV30; abundance: -; j_gene: TRBJ2-3; d_gene: TRBD1; CDR3aa: CAWTGQGFADTQYF; CDR3nt: TGTGCCTGGACAGGACAGGGGTTCGCAGATACGCAGTATTTT
v_gene: TRBV5-1; abundance: -; j_gene: TRBJ2-2; d_gene: -; CDR3aa: CASSSQGNGELFF; CDR3nt: TGCGCCAGCAGCTCCCAGGGTAACGGGGAGCTGTTTTTT
v_gene: TRBV2; abundance: -; j_gene: TRBJ2-7; d_gene: TRBD2; CDR3aa: CASRTGGLYEQYF; CDR3nt: TGTGCCAGCAGAACGGGGGGGCTCTACGAGCAGTACTTC
v_gene: TRBV11-2; abundance: few; j_gene: TRBJ2-5; d_gene: -; CDR3aa: CASSFGREETQYF; CDR3nt: TGTGCCAGCAGCTTCGGAAGGGAAGAGACCCAGTACTTC
v_gene: TRBV6-5; abundance: -; j_gene: TRBJ1-6; d_gene: -; CDR3aa: CASSSNGGGNSPLHF; CDR3nt: TGTGCCAGCAGTAGTAATGGGGGGGGGAATTCACCCCTCCACTTT
v_gene: TRBV19; abundance: -; j_gene: TRBJ2-7; d_gene: -; CDR3aa: CASSFGQEGNEQYF; CDR3nt: TGTGCCAGTAGTTTCGGACAGGAGGGAAACGAGCAGTACTTC
v_gene: TRBV6-1; abundance: -; j_gene: TRBJ1-2; d_gene: -; CDR3aa: CASSEVRGARDGYTF; CDR3nt: TGTGCCAGCAGTGAAGTTCGGGGGGCGCGAGATGGCTACACCTTC
v_gene: TRBV9; abundance: -; j_gene: TRBJ2-7; d_gene: -; CDR3aa: CASSVDPVGYEQYF; CDR3nt: TGTGCCAGCAGCGTAGACCCAGTAGGATACGAGCAGTACTTC
v_gene: TRBV5-6; abundance: -; j_gene: TRBJ2-2; d_gene: -; CDR3aa: CASSATWGGELFF; CDR3nt: TGTGCCAGCAGCGCCACCTGGGGCGGGGAGCTGTTTTTT
v_gene: TRBV19; abundance: -; j_gene: TRBJ1-1; d_gene: -; CDR3aa: CASRTGTQNTEAFF; CDR3nt: TGTGCCAGTAGGACCGGGACCCAAAACACTGAAGCTTTCTTT
v_gene: TRBV14; abundance: -; j_gene: TRBJ2-7; d_gene: -; CDR3aa: CASSQAPYEQYF; CDR3nt: TGTGCCAGCAGCCAAGCTCCCTACGAGCAGTACTTC
v_gene: TRBV19; abundance: once; j_gene: TRBJ2-5; d_gene: -; CDR3aa: CASSTEETQYF; CDR3nt: TGTGCCAGTAGTACAGAAGAGACCCAGTACTTC
v_gene: TRBV6-5; abundance: -; j_gene: TRBJ1-1; d_gene: -; CDR3aa: CASSYSILGFF; CDR3nt: TGTGCCAGCAGTTACTCGATTCTGGGGTTCTTT
v_gene: TRBV5-6; abundance: -; j_gene: TRBJ2-7; d_gene: -; CDR3aa: CASSPAQGSYEQYF; CDR3nt: TGTGCCAGCAGCCCGGCACAGGGTTCATACGAGCAGTACTTC
v_gene: TRBV5-6; abundance: -; j_gene: TRBJ2-7; d_gene: -; CDR3aa: CASSLSGRVDYEQYF; CDR3nt: TGTGCCAGCAGCTTGTCGGGACGGGTGGACTACGAGCAGTACTTC
v_gene: TRBV4-2; abundance: -; j_gene: TRBJ2-5; d_gene: -; CDR3aa: CASSQGTGNKETQYF; CDR3nt: TGTGCCAGCAGCCAAGGGACGGGGAATAAAGAGACCCAGTACTTC
v_gene: TRBV10-3; abundance: once; j_gene: TRBJ2-7; d_gene: TRBD1; CDR3aa: CAIKDRGNTYEQYF; CDR3nt: TGTGCCATCAAGGACAGGGGCAATACCTACGAGCAGTACTTC
v_gene: TRBV29-1; abundance: -; j_gene: TRBJ1-1; d_gene: -; CDR3aa: CSVEGGFEAFF; CDR3nt: TGCAGCGTCGAGGGGGGTTTCGAAGCTTTCTTT
v_gene: TRBV4-2; abundance: -; j_gene: TRBJ2-3; d_gene: -; CDR3aa: CASSQGLADTQYF; CDR3nt: TGTGCCAGCAGCCAAGGGCTGGCAGATACGCAGTATTTT
v_gene: TRBV6-5; abundance: -; j_gene: TRBJ1-1; d_gene: -; CDR3aa: CASSYAGNTEAFF; CDR3nt: TGTGCCAGCAGTTACGCGGGGAACACTGAAGCTTTCTTT
v_gene: TRBV5-1; abundance: -; j_gene: TRBJ2-3; d_gene: -; CDR3aa: CASSLESAGTDTQYF; CDR3nt: TGCGCCAGCAGCTTGGAATCCGCGGGCACAGATACGCAGTATTTT
v_gene: TRBV14; abundance: once; j_gene: TRBJ2-2; d_gene: TRBD1; CDR3aa: CASSQPGQGRTGELFF; CDR3nt: TGTGCCAGCAGCCAACCGGGACAGGGGCGCACCGGGGAGCTGTTTTTT
v_gene: TRBV6-5; abundance: -; j_gene: TRBJ1-2; d_gene: -; CDR3aa: CASSGPGGVSYGYTF; CDR3nt: TGTGCCAGCAGCGGCCCGGGGGGCGTTAGCTATGGCTACACCTTC
v_gene: TRBV19; abundance: -; j_gene: TRBJ2-7; d_gene: -; CDR3aa: CASSIGPDYEQYF; CDR3nt: TGTGCCAGTAGTATCGGACCAGACTACGAGCAGTACTTC
v_gene: TRBV9; abundance: few; j_gene: TRBJ1-1; d_gene: -; CDR3aa: CASSPRAGNTEAFF; CDR3nt: TGTGCCAGCAGCCCTAGGGCAGGGAACACTGAAGCTTTCTTT
v_gene: TRBV9; abundance: few; j_gene: TRBJ2-5; d_gene: TRBD2; CDR3aa: CASSVGTSGGETQYF; CDR3nt: TGTGCCAGCAGCGTAGGGACTAGCGGGGGGGAGACCCAGTACTTC
v_gene: TRBV21-1; abundance: -; j_gene: TRBJ1-2; d_gene: -; CDR3aa: CASSKAGYTF; CDR3nt: TGTGCCAGCAGCAAAGCTGGCTACACCTTC